Sequencing of this T cell receptor beta chain was carried out in a study of T cells in Graves' hyperthyroidism and ophthalmopathy. Study findings and constraints: Blood also showed most of the thyroid clonotypes that were expanded above 0.001.

Investigators excluded patients with uncontrolled infection, other autoimmune disease, pregnancy or lactation. Researchers amplified the TCR beta CDR3 regions from RNA transcripts. The study used the HTBI primer set for a first-round RT-PCR of the TCR CDR3. TCRdb re-derived calls from the multiplex PCR reads in MiXCR, one entry per CDR3 protein. The table records around 370,000 distinct CDR3 sequences, around 18% of them present only once. As for this clonotype: What it binds is unknown.

The V and J ends lost 1 base and 2 bases respectively, with 12 bases between them. This CDR3 comprises 16 residues. The germline gives CDR1 LNHNV, CDR2 YYDKDF (reference sequence). This rearrangement joins TRBV15 to TRBJ1-5, with D perhaps matching TRBD1 (5 bases). The receptor's source is a man between 18 and 29 years old with Graves' ophthalmopathy. The specimen sequenced was blood. The CDR3 bases are TGTGCCACCAGCAGAGGACGGGGGGGTGGCAATCAGCCCCAGCATTTT. Amino acid sequence: CATSRGRGGGNQPQHF. The full variable domain, with the rest looked up from reference TRBV15 and TRBJ1-5, is DAMVIQNPRYQVTQFGKPVTLSCSQTLNHNVMYWYQQKSSQAPKLLFHYYDKDFNNEADTPDNFQSRRPNTSFCFLDIRSPGLGDTAMYLCATSRGRGGGNQPQHFGDGTRLSIL.